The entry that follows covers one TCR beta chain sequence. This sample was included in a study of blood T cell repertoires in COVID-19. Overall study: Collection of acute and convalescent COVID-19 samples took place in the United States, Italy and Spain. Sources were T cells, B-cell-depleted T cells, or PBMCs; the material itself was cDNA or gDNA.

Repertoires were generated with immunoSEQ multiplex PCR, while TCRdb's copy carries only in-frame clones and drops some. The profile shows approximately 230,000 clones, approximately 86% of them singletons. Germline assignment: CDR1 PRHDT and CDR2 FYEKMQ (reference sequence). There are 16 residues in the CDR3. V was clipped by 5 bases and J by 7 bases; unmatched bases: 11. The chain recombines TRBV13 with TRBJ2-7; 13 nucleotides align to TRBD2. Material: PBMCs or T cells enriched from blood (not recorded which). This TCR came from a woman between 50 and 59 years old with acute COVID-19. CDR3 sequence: CASSPRTSGRSWEQYF. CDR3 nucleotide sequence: TGTGCCAGCAGCCCTAGGACTAGCGGGAGAAGTTGGGAGCAGTACTTC.